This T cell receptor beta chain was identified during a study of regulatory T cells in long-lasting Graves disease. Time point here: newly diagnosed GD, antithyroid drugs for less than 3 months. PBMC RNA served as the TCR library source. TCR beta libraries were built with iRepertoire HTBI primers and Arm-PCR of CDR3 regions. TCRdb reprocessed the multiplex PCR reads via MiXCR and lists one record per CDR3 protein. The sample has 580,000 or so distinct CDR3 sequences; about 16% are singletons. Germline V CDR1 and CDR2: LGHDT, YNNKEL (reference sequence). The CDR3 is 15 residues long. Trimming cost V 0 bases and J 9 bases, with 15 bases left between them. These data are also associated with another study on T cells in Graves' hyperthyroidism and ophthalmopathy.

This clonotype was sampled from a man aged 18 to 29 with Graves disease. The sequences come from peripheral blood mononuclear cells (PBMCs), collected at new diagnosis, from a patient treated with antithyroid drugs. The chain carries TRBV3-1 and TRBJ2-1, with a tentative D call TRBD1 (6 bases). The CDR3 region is CASSQDHRGRGEQFF. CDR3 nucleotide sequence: TGTGCCAGCAGCCAAGATCATAGGGGGAGAGGTGAGCAGTTCTTC.